This is a list of T cell receptor beta chains from one sample in a study of cytomegalovirus exposure and HLA in healthy donors. Repertoires were generated with immunoSEQ multiplex PCR, while TCRdb's copy carries only in-frame clones and drops some. The table shows under 250,000 clones, with around 87% occurring only once. Material for sequencing was PBMCs. The origin of the receptors is a young woman in good health and CMV-seropositive. The CDR3 runs from the conserved cysteine through the conserved F or W. D genes are given only for firm matches. Clone sizes are given selectively: once, few, many, or a class where the clone is expanded.

J: TRBJ2-7
V: TRBV25-1
size: NA
D: NA
CDR3: CASSTGPSEQYF
DNA: TGTGCCAGCTCAACAGGGCCGAGCGAGCAGTACTTC

J: TRBJ2-7
V: TRBV2
size: once
D: TRBD1
CDR3: CASRGDQGQHYEQYF
DNA: TGTGCCAGCAGGGGGGATCAGGGACAGCACTACGAGCAGTACTTC

J: TRBJ2-7
V: TRBV6-1
size: NA
D: NA
CDR3: CASRNPGNSYEQYF
DNA: TGTGCCAGCAGAAACCCCGGGAACTCCTACGAGCAGTACTTC

J: TRBJ1-2
V: TRBV19
size: NA
D: TRBD1
CDR3: CASSILDRDGYTF
DNA: TGTGCCAGTAGTATTTTGGACAGGGATGGCTACACCTTC

J: TRBJ1-4
V: TRBV11-2
size: NA
D: NA
CDR3: CASSLLAQNEKLFF
DNA: TGTGCCAGCAGCTTATTAGCCCAAAATGAAAAACTGTTTTTT

J: TRBJ2-3
V: TRBV28
size: few
D: TRBD2
CDR3: CASSLVPTSGRARTDTQYF
DNA: TGTGCCAGCAGTTTAGTCCCGACTAGCGGGAGGGCCAGGACAGATACGCAGTATTTT

J: TRBJ2-3
V: TRBV7-2
size: NA
D: NA
CDR3: CASSLRLSVTDTQYF
DNA: TGTGCCAGCAGCTTAAGACTTTCCGTCACAGATACGCAGTATTTT

J: TRBJ2-7
V: TRBV4-2
size: NA
D: TRBD1
CDR3: CASSARGLGGYEQYF
DNA: TGTGCCAGCAGCGCCAGGGGGCTGGGGGGCTACGAGCAGTACTTC

J: TRBJ1-1
V: TRBV7-6
size: NA
D: NA
CDR3: CASSSSGRTEAFF
DNA: TGTGCCAGCAGCTCCTCCGGGAGGACTGAAGCTTTCTTT

J: TRBJ2-6
V: TRBV29-1
size: NA
D: TRBD1
CDR3: CSVPGPGQVISGANVLTF
DNA: TGCAGCGTTCCCGGGCCGGGACAGGTGATCTCTGGGGCCAACGTCCTGACTTTC

J: TRBJ2-7
V: TRBV6-5
size: NA
D: TRBD2
CDR3: CASTRGGHPYEQYF
DNA: TGTGCCAGCACCCGGGGGGGTCACCCCTACGAGCAGTACTTC

J: TRBJ2-2
V: TRBV4-1
size: once
D: TRBD2
CDR3: CASSPGLAGGPDGELFF
DNA: TGCGCCAGCAGCCCGGGACTAGCGGGAGGGCCGGACGGGGAGCTGTTTTTT

J: TRBJ1-1
V: TRBV6-5
size: NA
D: NA
CDR3: CASSYLQGFRSTEAFF
DNA: TGTGCCAGCAGTTACCTCCAGGGATTTCGAAGCACTGAAGCTTTCTTT

J: TRBJ2-7
V: TRBV7-9
size: NA
D: NA
CDR3: CASSLVPDYEQYF
DNA: TGTGCCAGCAGCTTAGTCCCAGACTACGAGCAGTACTTC

J: TRBJ2-7
V: TRBV6-5
size: NA
D: NA
CDR3: CASTPDGSYEQYF
DNA: TGTGCCAGCACCCCGGACGGGAGCTACGAGCAGTACTTC

J: TRBJ1-5
V: TRBV19
size: NA
D: NA
CDR3: CASIPTSGGGEQPQHF
DNA: TGTGCCAGTATCCCGACCTCGGGGGGCGGGGAGCAGCCCCAGCATTTT

J: TRBJ1-3
V: TRBV6-6
size: NA
D: NA
CDR3: CASESGNTIYF
DNA: TGTGCCAGCGAGTCTGGAAACACCATATATTTT

J: TRBJ2-7
V: TRBV5-1
size: NA
D: TRBD2
CDR3: CASSLGTSGPYEQYF
DNA: TGCGCCAGCAGCTTGGGGACTAGCGGACCCTACGAGCAGTACTTC

J: TRBJ2-7
V: TRBV29-1
size: NA
D: TRBD2
CDR3: CSVPFGLADEQYF
DNA: TGCAGCGTTCCCTTTGGTCTAGCGGACGAGCAGTACTTC

J: TRBJ1-5
V: TRBV28
size: NA
D: NA
CDR3: CASTTRIYGGRQPQHF
DNA: TGTGCCAGCACCACCCGGATTTATGGCGGTCGACAGCCCCAGCATTTT

J: TRBJ1-4
V: TRBV27
size: NA
D: TRBD1
CDR3: CASSLAGTGGNEKLFF
DNA: TGTGCCAGCAGTTTAGCGGGGACAGGGGGGAATGAAAAACTGTTTTTT

J: TRBJ2-7
V: TRBV15
size: NA
D: TRBD2
CDR3: CATSRDRTSEYEQYF
DNA: TGTGCCACCAGCAGAGATAGGACTAGCGAATACGAGCAGTACTTC

J: TRBJ2-1
V: TRBV28
size: NA
D: TRBD2
CDR3: CASSLYTSGSNEQFF
DNA: TGTGCCAGCAGTTTATACACTAGCGGGAGCAATGAGCAGTTCTTC

J: TRBJ2-7
V: TRBV6-1
size: NA
D: NA
CDR3: CASSYGGEQYF
DNA: TGTGCCAGCAGTTATGGCGGGGAGCAGTACTTC

J: TRBJ2-5
V: TRBV19
size: NA
D: TRBD1
CDR3: CASSRTGGLETQYF
DNA: TGTGCCAGTAGTAGGACAGGGGGCCTAGAGACCCAGTACTTC

J: TRBJ1-1
V: TRBV7-2
size: NA
D: NA
CDR3: CASSLGQFFANTEAFF
DNA: TGTGCCAGCAGCTTAGGACAATTTTTCGCGAACACTGAAGCTTTCTTT

J: TRBJ2-1
V: TRBV7-9
size: NA
D: NA
CDR3: CASSPPGSSYNEQFF
DNA: TGTGCCAGCAGCCCCCCGGGGAGCTCCTACAATGAGCAGTTCTTC

J: TRBJ1-1
V: TRBV30
size: NA
D: TRBD1
CDR3: CAWSLRDRGIAFF
DNA: TGTGCCTGGAGTCTCCGGGACAGGGGGATAGCTTTCTTT

J: TRBJ2-7
V: TRBV29-1
size: NA
D: TRBD2
CDR3: CSVEDRSGSHYEQYF
DNA: TGCAGCGTTGAAGATCGGAGCGGGAGCCACTACGAGCAGTACTTC

J: TRBJ2-5
V: TRBV29-1
size: once
D: TRBD1
CDR3: CSVERGSRQGVWPPQETQYF
DNA: TGCAGCGTTGAGAGGGGGTCGCGACAGGGTGTTTGGCCCCCCCAAGAGACCCAGTACTTC

J: TRBJ2-3
V: TRBV15
size: once
D: NA
CDR3: CATSLLRPPNTDTQYF
DNA: TGTGCCACCTCCCTTTTGAGGCCTCCTAACACAGATACGCAGTATTTT

J: TRBJ1-1
V: TRBV11-2
size: NA
D: TRBD1
CDR3: CASSWTGVNTEAFF
DNA: TGTGCCAGCAGCTGGACAGGGGTGAACACTGAAGCTTTCTTT

J: TRBJ1-5
V: TRBV27
size: NA
D: NA
CDR3: CASSSQQGRGNQPQHF
DNA: TGTGCCAGCAGTTCGCAACAGGGTAGGGGAAATCAGCCCCAGCATTTT

J: TRBJ2-1
V: TRBV4-2
size: NA
D: TRBD2
CDR3: CASSQGLAGAENEQFF
DNA: TGTGCCAGCAGCCAAGGCCTAGCGGGAGCGGAAAATGAGCAGTTCTTC

J: TRBJ2-7
V: TRBV19
size: NA
D: NA
CDR3: CASSMGHGDYEQYF
DNA: TGTGCCAGTAGTATGGGGCACGGCGACTACGAGCAGTACTTC

J: TRBJ2-7
V: TRBV29-1
size: NA
D: NA
CDR3: CSVRGSYEQYF
DNA: TGCAGCGTTCGGGGGAGCTACGAGCAGTACTTC

J: TRBJ2-3
V: TRBV7-7
size: NA
D: NA
CDR3: CASSLGQSTDTQYF
DNA: TGTGCTAGCAGCTTGGGGCAGTCCACAGATACGCAGTATTTT

J: TRBJ2-5
V: TRBV9
size: NA
D: TRBD2
CDR3: CASTASGGKETQYF
DNA: TGTGCCAGCACCGCCTCGGGGGGAAAAGAGACCCAGTACTTC

J: TRBJ2-7
V: TRBV7-3
size: NA
D: TRBD1
CDR3: CASSSGQGIPEQYF
DNA: TGTGCCAGCAGCTCGGGACAGGGTATCCCCGAGCAGTACTTC

J: TRBJ1-2
V: TRBV28
size: few
D: TRBD1
CDR3: CASSFGTGGYTF
DNA: TGTGCCAGCAGTTTCGGGACAGGGGGCTACACCTTC

J: TRBJ1-1
V: TRBV7-9
size: NA
D: NA
CDR3: CASSLFGRRNTEAFF
DNA: TGTGCCAGCAGCTTATTTGGTCGGAGAAACACTGAAGCTTTCTTT

J: TRBJ1-2
V: TRBV4-1
size: NA
D: NA
CDR3: CASSGHAARKGVGYTF
DNA: TGCGCCAGCAGCGGACATGCGGCCCGCAAGGGGGTTGGCTACACCTTC

J: TRBJ2-2
V: TRBV4-1
size: NA
D: TRBD2
CDR3: CASSLPSGKWTGELFF
DNA: TGCGCCAGCTCCCTGCCTAGCGGGAAGTGGACCGGGGAGCTGTTTTTT

J: TRBJ2-1
V: TRBV5-1
size: NA
D: TRBD1
CDR3: CASSQGAASSYNEQFF
DNA: TGCGCCAGCAGCCAGGGGGCCGCGAGCTCCTACAATGAGCAGTTCTTC

J: TRBJ2-5
V: TRBV27
size: NA
D: NA
CDR3: CASSSRSSPETQYF
DNA: TGTGCCAGCAGTTCGCGGTCCAGCCCAGAGACCCAGTACTTC

J: TRBJ2-2
V: TRBV29-1
size: NA
D: TRBD1
CDR3: CSVPRTGVAGELFF
DNA: TGCAGCGTTCCACGGACAGGGGTGGCCGGGGAGCTGTTTTTT

J: TRBJ2-5
V: TRBV11-2
size: NA
D: TRBD1
CDR3: CASSSTGEIETQYF
DNA: TGTGCCAGCAGCTCGACAGGGGAGATAGAGACCCAGTACTTC

J: TRBJ2-3
V: TRBV6-4
size: NA
D: TRBD1
CDR3: CASSDSGQGADTQYF
DNA: TGTGCCAGCAGTGACTCGGGACAGGGCGCAGATACGCAGTATTTT

J: TRBJ2-1
V: TRBV29-1
size: NA
D: TRBD1
CDR3: CSVVGTGEATIYNEQFF
DNA: TGCAGCGTAGTCGGGACAGGGGAAGCAACCATTTACAATGAGCAGTTCTTC

J: TRBJ2-1
V: TRBV28
size: NA
D: TRBD2
CDR3: CASRPGLAVDEQFF
DNA: TGTGCCAGCAGGCCCGGACTAGCGGTCGATGAGCAGTTCTTC

J: TRBJ1-4
V: TRBV5-1
size: NA
D: NA
CDR3: CASRGQRTNEKLFF
DNA: TGCGCCAGCAGGGGGCAGAGGACTAATGAAAAACTGTTTTTT

J: TRBJ2-1
V: TRBV9
size: NA
D: TRBD1
CDR3: CASSTPGQGINEQFF
DNA: TGTGCCAGCAGCACCCCGGGACAGGGCATCAATGAGCAGTTCTTC

J: TRBJ2-5
V: TRBV5-4
size: NA
D: TRBD2
CDR3: CASSLGLAGYQETQYF
DNA: TGTGCCAGCAGCCTAGGACTAGCGGGATACCAAGAGACCCAGTACTTC

J: TRBJ1-5
V: TRBV19
size: NA
D: NA
CDR3: CASSILGSYSNQPQHF
DNA: TGTGCCAGTAGTATTCTGGGCAGTTATAGCAATCAGCCCCAGCATTTT

J: TRBJ2-7
V: TRBV6-5
size: once
D: TRBD1
CDR3: CASSYLGQGKYEQYF
DNA: TGTGCCAGCAGTTACCTTGGACAGGGAAAGTACGAGCAGTACTTC

J: TRBJ2-1
V: TRBV13
size: NA
D: TRBD2
CDR3: CASGRRAGVVANEQFF
DNA: TGTGCCAGCGGACGACGAGCGGGAGTGGTGGCCAATGAGCAGTTCTTC

J: TRBJ2-1
V: TRBV5-1
size: NA
D: TRBD2
CDR3: CASSLDSTSGRSRYNEQFF
DNA: TGCGCCAGCAGCTTGGATTCGACTAGCGGGAGGTCCCGCTACAATGAGCAGTTCTTC

J: TRBJ1-1
V: TRBV4-1
size: NA
D: NA
CDR3: CASSALRTGWTEAFF
DNA: TGCGCCAGCAGCGCTCTCCGAACAGGGTGGACTGAAGCTTTCTTT

J: TRBJ2-1
V: TRBV12-5
size: NA
D: TRBD2
CDR3: CASGPLSGNYNEQFF
DNA: TGTGCTAGTGGTCCGCTGAGCGGGAATTACAATGAGCAGTTCTTC

J: TRBJ1-3
V: TRBV2
size: NA
D: NA
CDR3: CASRAGTSNSGNTIYF
DNA: TGTGCCAGCAGAGCCGGGACTTCAAACTCTGGAAACACCATATATTTT